This TCR beta chain was recovered during a study of T cell repertoires in cytomegalovirus infection (dated by TCRdb to about 2019). About the study as a whole: Donor HLA type was relevant to the analysis, because carriage of CMV infection together with the matching HLA type was indicated by public TCR beta signatures.

In its sample, this clonotype was seen many times. Its antigen is still unknown. Base quality data are lacking; no much larger clone is found one base away. Broad study findings and their caveats: In the ex vivo response, HLA-C-restricted CMV-specific TCR beta clonotypes were dominant, and in two of eight donors the single most frequent clonotype came from this HLA-C-restricted group. Carriers of CMV infection plus the relevant HLA type were discriminated by the cumulative frequency of public TCR beta family members in the study cohort and in an independent approximately 360-donor cohort.

CDR1 and CDR2 are drawn from the germline V gene: SGHVS, FNYEAQ. From its cysteine to its phenylalanine, the CDR3 spans 16 amino acids. Just the 48-base CDR3 DNA is kept, in frame starting at base 1. The junction carries 22 bases between V and J, which are trimmed by 6 bases and 6 bases respectively. Sequencing used an Illumina HiSeq 1500. Using fastp trimming at Q25 and MiXCR clonotype assembly, TCRdb reanalyzed the public sequencing data and kept in-frame beta chains. Every entry covers one CDR3 protein and lists the most common genes and DNA from its rows. Across this sample there are 600,000 to 800,000 distinct CDR3 sequences, with 24% seen only once. The ten top clones hold roughly 8% of the sample.

This TCR was sampled from a human donor in good health (CMV status not recorded). Some clones in this sample may be carry-over from other donors' samples. Sequences were obtained from CD8+ T cells from PBMCs. In this chain, TRBV7-6 is recombined with TRBJ2-3; a weak D assignment points to TRBD2 (5 bases agree). The sequenced DNA: TGTGCCAGCAGGGAGAGAGGGTCTCGATATACGGATACGCAGTATTTT. Protein translation: CASRERGSRYTDTQYF.